This T cell receptor beta chain appears in the sequencing data of a study of T cells in Graves' hyperthyroidism and ophthalmopathy. Patients aged 18 to 65 had newly diagnosed hyperthyroidism lasting under 2 months. Uncontrolled infection, other autoimmune disease, pregnancy and lactation each barred patients from inclusion. Amplification targeted TCR beta CDR3 regions from RNA transcripts. HTBI primers drove first-round RT-PCR of the TCR CDR3. TCRdb re-called the multiplex PCR reads with MiXCR, one entry per CDR3 protein. In the table there are hundreds of thousands of distinct CDR3 sequences, 38% of which are singletons. Looked up from germline, CDR1 is SEHNR and CDR2 is FQNEAQ (reference sequence). The CDR3 is made up of 14 amino acids. The V end lost 5 bases, the J end lost 3 bases, and 14 bases lay between the germline ends. This clonotype was seen a handful of times.

This sequence was found in a man between 18 and 35 years old with Graves' hyperthyroidism. Specimen: blood. This sequence joins TRBV7-9 and TRBJ2-7; tentative D call: TRBD2 (6 bases). The chain's CDR3 is CASSPGRGRYEQYF. CDR3 nucleotides: TGTGCCAGCAGCCCAGGGCGGGGTCGCTACGAGCAGTACTTC.